This record concerns one TCR beta chain sequence. No antigen is known for it. This sample is part of a study of T cell responses to AZD1222 COVID-19 vaccine. Regarding the study as a whole: All repertoire sampling was performed exclusively after the peak T cell response. Two AZD1222 doses significantly raised spike-specific TCR breadth and depth over controls.

Sequencing used immunoSEQ multiplex PCR; TCRdb keeps in-frame clones, though not all of them. The data contain about 120,000 clones, around 94% of them singletons. The J segment lost 4 bases and the V segment lost 0 bases, leaving 3 bases of the junction unmatched. Germline V gives CDR1 MNHEY, CDR2 SVGAGI. The CDR3 is 15 residues long. V and J are TRBV6-5 and TRBJ2-7; 10 nucleotides match TRBD1. The input for sequencing was peripheral blood, taken 28 days after the second AZD1222 dose. This TCR was recovered from an adult who received the AZD1222 COVID-19 vaccine. CDR3 DNA: TGTGCCAGCAGTTACTCAATGGGACAGGGGTACGAGCAGTACTTC. Protein product: CASSYSMGQGYEQYF.